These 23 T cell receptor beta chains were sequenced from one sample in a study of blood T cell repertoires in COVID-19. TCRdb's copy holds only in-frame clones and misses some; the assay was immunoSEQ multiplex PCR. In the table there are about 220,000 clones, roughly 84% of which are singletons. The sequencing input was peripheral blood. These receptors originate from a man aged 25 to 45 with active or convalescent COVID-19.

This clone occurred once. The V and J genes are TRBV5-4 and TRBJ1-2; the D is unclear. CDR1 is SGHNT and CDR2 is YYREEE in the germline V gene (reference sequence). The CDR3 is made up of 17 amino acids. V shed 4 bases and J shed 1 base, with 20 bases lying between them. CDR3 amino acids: CASSPPNGQAHNYGYTF. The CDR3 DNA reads TGTGCCAGCAGCCCCCCCAATGGGCAGGCCCATAACTATGGCTACACCTTC.

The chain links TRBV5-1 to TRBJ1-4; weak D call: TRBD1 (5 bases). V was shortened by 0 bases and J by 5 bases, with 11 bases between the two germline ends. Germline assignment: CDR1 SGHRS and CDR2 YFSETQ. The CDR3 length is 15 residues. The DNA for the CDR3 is TGCGCCAGCAGCTTGGATTATGGGGCAAATGAAAAACTGTTTTTT. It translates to CASSLDYGANEKLFF.

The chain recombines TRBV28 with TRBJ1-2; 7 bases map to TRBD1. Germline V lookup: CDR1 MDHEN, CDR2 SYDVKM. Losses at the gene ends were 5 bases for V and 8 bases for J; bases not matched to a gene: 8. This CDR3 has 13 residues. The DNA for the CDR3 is TGTGCCAGCAGTGGACAGGCTGCCGCGGGCTACACCTTC. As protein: CASSGQAAAGYTF.

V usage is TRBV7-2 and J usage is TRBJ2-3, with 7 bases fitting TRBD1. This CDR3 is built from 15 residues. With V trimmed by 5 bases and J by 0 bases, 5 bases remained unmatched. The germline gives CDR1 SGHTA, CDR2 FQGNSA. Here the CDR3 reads CASSARDRSTDTQYF. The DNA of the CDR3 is TGTGCCAGCAGCGCTCGGGACAGAAGCACAGATACGCAGTATTTT.

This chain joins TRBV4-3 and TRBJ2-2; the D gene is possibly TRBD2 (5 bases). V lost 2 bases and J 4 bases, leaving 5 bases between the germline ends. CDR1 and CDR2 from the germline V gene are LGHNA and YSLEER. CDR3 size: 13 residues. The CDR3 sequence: CASSQSGTGELFF. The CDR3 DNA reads TGCGCCAGCAGCCAAAGCGGCACCGGGGAGCTGTTTTTT.

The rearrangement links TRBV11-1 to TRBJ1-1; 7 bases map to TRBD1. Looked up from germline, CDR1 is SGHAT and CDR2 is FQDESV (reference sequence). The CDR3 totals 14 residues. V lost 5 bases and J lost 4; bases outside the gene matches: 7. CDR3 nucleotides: TGTGCCAGCAGCCCCCGACAGGGATTCACTGAAGCTTTCTTT. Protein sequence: CASSPRQGFTEAFF. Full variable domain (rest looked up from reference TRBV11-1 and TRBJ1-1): EAEVAQSPRYKITEKSQAVAFWCDPISGHATLYWYRQILGQGPELLVQFQDESVVDDSQLPKDRFSAERLKGVDSTLKIQPAELGDSAMYLCASSPRQGFTEAFFGQGTRLTVV.

As DNA, the CDR3 is TGTGCCAGCACCTTAATACACCTAACTAATGAAAAACTGTTTTTT. Amino acid sequence: CASTLIHLTNEKLFF. The chain links TRBV2 to TRBJ1-4; D is ambiguous. The CDR3 has 15 residues. Trimming took off 7 bases at V and 1 base at J, with 13 bases between the two ends. In germline, CDR1 is SNHLY, CDR2 FYNNEI.

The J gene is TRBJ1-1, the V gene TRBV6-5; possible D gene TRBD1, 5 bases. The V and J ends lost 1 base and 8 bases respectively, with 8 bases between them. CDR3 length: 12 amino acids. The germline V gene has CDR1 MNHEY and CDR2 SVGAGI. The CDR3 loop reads CASSYFSGEAFF. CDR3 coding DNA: TGTGCCAGCAGTTACTTTTCAGGGGAAGCTTTCTTT.

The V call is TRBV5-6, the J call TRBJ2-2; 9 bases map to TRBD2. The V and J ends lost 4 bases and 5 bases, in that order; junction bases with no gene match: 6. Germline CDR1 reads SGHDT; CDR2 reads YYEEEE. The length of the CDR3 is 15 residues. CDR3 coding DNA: TGTGCCAGCAGCGGCGACACTAGCGGGACCGGGGAGCTGTTTTTT. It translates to CASSGDTSGTGELFF.

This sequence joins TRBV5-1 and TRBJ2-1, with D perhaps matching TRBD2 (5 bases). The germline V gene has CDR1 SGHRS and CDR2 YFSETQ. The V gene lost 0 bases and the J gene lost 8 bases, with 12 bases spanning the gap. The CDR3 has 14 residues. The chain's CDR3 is CASSLGVRVDEQFF. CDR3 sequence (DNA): TGCGCCAGCAGCTTGGGTGTGAGGGTCGATGAGCAGTTCTTC.

The CDR3: CASSQTWGESSYEQYF. The CDR3, as DNA: TGCGCCAGCAGCCAAACGTGGGGGGAAAGCTCCTACGAGCAGTACTTC. The V gene is TRBV4-1, the J gene TRBJ2-7; TRBD2 is a possible D gene (6 bases). Per germline, CDR1 MGHRA and CDR2 YSYEKL. V was pared by 2 bases and J by 0 bases, with 14 bases between. This CDR3 comprises 16 residues.

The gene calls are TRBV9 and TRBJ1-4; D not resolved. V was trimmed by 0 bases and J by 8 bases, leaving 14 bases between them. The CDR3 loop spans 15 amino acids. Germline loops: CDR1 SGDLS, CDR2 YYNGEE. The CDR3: CASSVATAAGEKLFF. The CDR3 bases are TGTGCCAGCAGCGTAGCTACGGCAGCGGGGGAAAAACTGTTTTTT.

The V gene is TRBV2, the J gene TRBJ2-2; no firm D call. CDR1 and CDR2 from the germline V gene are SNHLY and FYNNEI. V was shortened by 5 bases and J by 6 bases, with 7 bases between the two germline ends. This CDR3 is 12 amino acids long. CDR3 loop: CASSPRAGELFF. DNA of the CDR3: TGTGCCAGCAGTCCCCGGGCCGGGGAGCTGTTTTTT.

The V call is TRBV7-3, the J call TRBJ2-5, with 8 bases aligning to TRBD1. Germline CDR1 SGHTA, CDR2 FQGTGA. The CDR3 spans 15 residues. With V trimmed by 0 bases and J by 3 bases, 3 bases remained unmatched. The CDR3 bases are TGTGCCAGCAGCTTAACGGGACAGGCTAAAGAGACCCAGTACTTC. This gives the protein CASSLTGQAKETQYF.

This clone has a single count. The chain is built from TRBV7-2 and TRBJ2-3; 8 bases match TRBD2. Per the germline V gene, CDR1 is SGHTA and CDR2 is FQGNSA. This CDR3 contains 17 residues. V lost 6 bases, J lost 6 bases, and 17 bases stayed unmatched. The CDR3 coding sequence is TGTGCCAGCAGATATTATGCGACTAGCGATGAAGAGGATACGCAGTATTTT. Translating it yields CASRYYATSDEEDTQYF.

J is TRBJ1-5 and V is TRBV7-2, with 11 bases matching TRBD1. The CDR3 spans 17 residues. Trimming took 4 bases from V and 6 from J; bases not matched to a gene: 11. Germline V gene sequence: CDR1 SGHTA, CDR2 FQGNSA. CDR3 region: CASSSAGTGGIFQPQHF. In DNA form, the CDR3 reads TGTGCCAGCAGCTCGGCCGGGACAGGGGGGATCTTTCAGCCCCAGCATTTT.

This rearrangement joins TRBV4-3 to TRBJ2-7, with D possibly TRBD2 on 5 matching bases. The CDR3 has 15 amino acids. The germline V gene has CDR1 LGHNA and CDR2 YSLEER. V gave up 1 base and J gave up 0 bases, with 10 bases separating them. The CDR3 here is CASSQVVGSSYEQYF. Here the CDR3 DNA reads TGCGCCAGCAGCCAAGTTGTGGGGAGCTCCTACGAGCAGTACTTC.

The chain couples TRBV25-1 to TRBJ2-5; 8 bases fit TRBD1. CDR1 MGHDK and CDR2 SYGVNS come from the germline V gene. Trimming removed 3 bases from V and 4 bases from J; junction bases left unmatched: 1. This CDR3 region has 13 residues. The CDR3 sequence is CASSDRGRETQYF. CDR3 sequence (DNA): TGTGCCAGCAGTGACAGGGGGCGAGAGACCCAGTACTTC. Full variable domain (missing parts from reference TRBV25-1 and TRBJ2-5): EADIYQTPRYLVIGTGKKITLECSQTMGHDKMYWYQQDPGMELHLIHYSYGVNSTEKGDLSSESTVSRIRTEHFPLTLESARPSHTSQYLCASSDRGRETQYFGPGTRLLVL.

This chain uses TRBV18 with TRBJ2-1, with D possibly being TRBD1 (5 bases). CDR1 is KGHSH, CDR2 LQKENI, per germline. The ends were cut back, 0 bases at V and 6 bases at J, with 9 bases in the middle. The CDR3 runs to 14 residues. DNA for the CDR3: TGTGCCAGCTCACCACCCCCTAGGGGCAATGAGCAGTTCTTC. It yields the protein CASSPPPRGNEQFF.

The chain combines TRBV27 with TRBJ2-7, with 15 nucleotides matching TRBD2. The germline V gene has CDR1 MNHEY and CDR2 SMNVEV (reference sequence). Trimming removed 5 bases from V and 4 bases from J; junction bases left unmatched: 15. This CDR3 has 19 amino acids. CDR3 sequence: CASSTTGLAGGMAPYEQYF. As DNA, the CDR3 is TGTGCCAGCAGTACGACCGGACTAGCGGGAGGGATGGCCCCGTACGAGCAGTACTTC.

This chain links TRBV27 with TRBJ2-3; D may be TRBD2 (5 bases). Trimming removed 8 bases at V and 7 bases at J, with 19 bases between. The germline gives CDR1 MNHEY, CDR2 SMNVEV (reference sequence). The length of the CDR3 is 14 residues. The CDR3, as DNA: TGTGCCAGCTGCCGAGGGTTGGGTGCAAATACGCAGTATTTT. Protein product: CASCRGLGANTQYF.

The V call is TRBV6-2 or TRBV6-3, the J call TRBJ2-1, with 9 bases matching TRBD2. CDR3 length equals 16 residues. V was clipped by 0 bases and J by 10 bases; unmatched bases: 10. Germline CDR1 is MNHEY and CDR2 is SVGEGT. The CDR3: CASSYSGSGRFNEQFF. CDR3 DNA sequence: TGTGCCAGCAGTTACTCGGGCAGCGGGAGGTTCAACGAGCAGTTCTTC.

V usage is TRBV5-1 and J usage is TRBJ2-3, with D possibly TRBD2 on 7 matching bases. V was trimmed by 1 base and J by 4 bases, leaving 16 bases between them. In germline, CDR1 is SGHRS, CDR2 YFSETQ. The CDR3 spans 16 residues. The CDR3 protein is CASSLQGRARADTQYF. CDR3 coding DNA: TGCGCCAGCAGCTTGCAGGGGAGGGCGAGAGCAGATACGCAGTATTTT.